This TCR beta chain was retrieved from a study of shared clonotypes between healthy human individuals. Clones were sequenced by immunoSEQ multiplex PCR, and TCRdb holds only the in-frame ones, with some missing. The table shows some 2.1 million clones, with about 95% occurring only once. CDR3 length: 14 amino acids. From germline, CDR1 is LNHNV and CDR2 YYDKDF (reference sequence). Trimming shortened V by 5 bases and J by 3 bases, and 11 bases separated the two germline ends. Naive CD8 cells lacked CD45RO and underwent positive selection for CCR7, leaving out terminally differentiated effector memory CD45RA+ cells.

The chain uses TRBV15 and TRBJ1-5, with D perhaps TRBD1 (5 bases). The receptor was isolated from a man aged 18-30 years in good health. The specimen was naive CD8+ T cells sorted from blood. The CDR3: CATSLGHLNQPQHF. CDR3 nucleotides: TGTGCCACCAGCCTAGGACATCTCAATCAGCCCCAGCATTTT.